This entry describes one T cell receptor beta chain. Its target is not known. Sort purity for all populations was recorded as exceeding 98%. This specimen belongs to a study of beta chain features in type 1 diabetes. The wider study: Investigators examined 107,917,701 sorted cells across all samples. Study observations and caveats: Healthy donors had naive, central memory and Treg TCRB repertoires that appeared less similar than those seen among patients. In these data, an HLA type influence on TCRB rearrangement remained unresolved.

Expressed TCRB transcripts were sequenced because the entire RNA isolate underwent reverse transcription. The data were produced by immunoSEQ multiplex PCR, yet TCRdb's version contains in-frame clones alone and is incomplete. Here the sample spans about 250,000 clones, roughly 14% being singletons. The sample was naive CD4+ T cells from blood. The sequence was collected from a middle-aged woman in good health.

This CDR3 is CASSWTGRVASGYTF. CDR3 in DNA: TGTGCCAGCAGCTGGACCGGGAGGGTAGCTAGCGGCTACACCTTC. The chain recombines TRBV5-6 with TRBJ1-2; D gene ambiguous. The V gene's germline CDR1 is SGHDT and CDR2 YYEEEE. CDR3 length equals 15 residues. V was clipped by 3 bases and J by 8 bases, with 20 bases between them.